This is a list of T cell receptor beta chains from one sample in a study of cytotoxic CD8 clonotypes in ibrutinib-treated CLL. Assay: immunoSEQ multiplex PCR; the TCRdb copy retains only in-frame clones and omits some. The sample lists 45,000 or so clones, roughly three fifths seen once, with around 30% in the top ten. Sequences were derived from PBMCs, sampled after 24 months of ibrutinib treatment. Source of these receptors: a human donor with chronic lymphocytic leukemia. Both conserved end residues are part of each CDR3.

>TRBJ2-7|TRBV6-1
CASSRNRDSYEQYF
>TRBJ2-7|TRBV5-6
CASSWRTSPSYEQYF
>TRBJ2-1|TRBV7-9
CASSFARHRGQREQFF
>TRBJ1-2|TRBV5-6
CASTRYGGLGGYTF
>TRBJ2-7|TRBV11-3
CASSLGTSHEQYF
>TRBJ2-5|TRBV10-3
CAIKGRPGPQETQYF
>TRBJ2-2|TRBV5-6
CASSLVTDRGGGELFF
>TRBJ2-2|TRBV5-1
CASSLDPYGGDTGELFF
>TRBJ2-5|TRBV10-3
CATLSGGQETQYF
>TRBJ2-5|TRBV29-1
CSAGQAGETQYF
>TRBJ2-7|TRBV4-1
CASSQRLSVYEQYF
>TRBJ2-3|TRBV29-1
CSALWGDTQYF
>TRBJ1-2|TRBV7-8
CASSFNRGGGYTF
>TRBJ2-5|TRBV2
CASSAGLDSLETQYF
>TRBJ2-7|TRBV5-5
CASGALLAGASYEQYF
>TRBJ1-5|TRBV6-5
CASSSFLREPQHF
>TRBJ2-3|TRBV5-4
CASSPGVADTDTQYF
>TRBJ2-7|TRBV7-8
CASSLVPSLHEQYF
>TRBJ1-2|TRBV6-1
CASNIGTGLAYGYTF
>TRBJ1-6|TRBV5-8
CASSQELISPLHF
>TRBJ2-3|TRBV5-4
CASTVGGPSTDTQYF
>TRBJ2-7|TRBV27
CASSLVGGGNYEQYF
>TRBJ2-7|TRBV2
CASRTSNRDEQYF
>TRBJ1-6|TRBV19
CASSLGQAPNSPLHF
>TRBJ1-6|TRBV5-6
CASSFSGGKRDF
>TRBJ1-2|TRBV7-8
CASSSWTGRGGYTF
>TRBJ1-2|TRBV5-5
CASSLDPGQGNYGYTF
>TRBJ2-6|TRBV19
CASSPGSGANVLTF
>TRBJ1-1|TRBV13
CASSLNPGHEAFF
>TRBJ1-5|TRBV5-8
CASSRLGRQFNQPQHF
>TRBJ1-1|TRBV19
CASTRVLNTEAFF
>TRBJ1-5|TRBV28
CASEGGSNQPQHF
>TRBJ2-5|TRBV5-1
CASSLWQGGETQYF
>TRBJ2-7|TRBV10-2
CASSDSGGSYEQYF
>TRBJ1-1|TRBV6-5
CASSYTLNTEAFF
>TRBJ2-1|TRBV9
CASSRRGSYNEQFF
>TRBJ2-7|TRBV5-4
CASSLEVGSHYEQYF
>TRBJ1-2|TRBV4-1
CASSPHRGNYGYTF
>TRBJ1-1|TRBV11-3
CASSQTTGNTEAFF
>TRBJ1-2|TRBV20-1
CSAAGYGGYTF
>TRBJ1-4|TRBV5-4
CASSSGLVNEKLFF
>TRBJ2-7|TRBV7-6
CASSLAADSQVYEQYF
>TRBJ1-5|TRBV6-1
CASTPTLLGDQPQHF
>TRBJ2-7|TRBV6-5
CASRSPYEQYF